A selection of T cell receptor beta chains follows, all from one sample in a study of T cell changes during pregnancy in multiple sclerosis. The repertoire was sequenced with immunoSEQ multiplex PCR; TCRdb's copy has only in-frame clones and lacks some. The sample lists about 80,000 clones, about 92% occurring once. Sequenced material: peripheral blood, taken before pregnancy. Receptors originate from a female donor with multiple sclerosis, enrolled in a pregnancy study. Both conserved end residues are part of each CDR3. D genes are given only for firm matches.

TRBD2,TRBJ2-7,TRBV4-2,CASSRGLAGDTYEQYF
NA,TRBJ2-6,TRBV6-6,CASGPGANVLTF
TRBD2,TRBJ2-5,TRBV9,CASSPLAGAETQYF
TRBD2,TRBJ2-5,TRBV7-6,CASSLGTSGGETQYF
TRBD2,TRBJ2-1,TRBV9,CASSVAGGPYNEQFF
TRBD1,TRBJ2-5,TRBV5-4,CASSFPTGGGETQYF
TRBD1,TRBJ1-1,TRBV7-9,CASSLKGQGDTEAFF
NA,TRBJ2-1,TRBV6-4,CASSVVGGGYNEQFF
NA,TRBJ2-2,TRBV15,CATPRDTGELFF
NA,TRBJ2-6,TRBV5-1,CASRFNSQGTSGANVLTF
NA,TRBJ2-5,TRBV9,CASSVGLGAGETQYF
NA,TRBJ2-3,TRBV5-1,CASSSTGTGPTDTQYF
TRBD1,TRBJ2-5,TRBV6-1,CASSASDRGETQYF
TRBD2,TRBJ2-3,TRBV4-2,CASSQRTTGTSGGTDTQYF
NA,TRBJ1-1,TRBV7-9,CASSLLQGQSFF
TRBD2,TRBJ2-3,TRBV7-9,CASSLNLAGLASRTDTQYF
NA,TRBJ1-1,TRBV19,CASSEGTGLTEAFF
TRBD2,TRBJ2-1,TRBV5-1,CASSHVGTSFDEQFF
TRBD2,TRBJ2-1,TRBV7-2,CASSPTSASYNEQFF
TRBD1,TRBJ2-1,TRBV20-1,CSASQGSEQFF
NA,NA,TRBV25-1,CASSDSTGINEQYF
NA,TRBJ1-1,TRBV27,CASSLAGVGKNTEAFF
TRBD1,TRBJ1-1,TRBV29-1,CSVEQGARAFF
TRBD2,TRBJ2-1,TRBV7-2,CASRKTGLAGNEQFF
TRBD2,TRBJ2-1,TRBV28,CASSPAGRGRVNEQFF
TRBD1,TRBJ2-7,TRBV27,CATSPWDRGHEQYF
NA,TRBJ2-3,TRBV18,CASSPRGTDTQYF
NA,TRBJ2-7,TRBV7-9,CASSSDSSYEQYF
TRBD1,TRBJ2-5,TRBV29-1,CSVDRLTGGGETQYF
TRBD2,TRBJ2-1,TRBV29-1,CSVRLADSYNEQFF
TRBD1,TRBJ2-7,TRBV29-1,CSVGTGPYEQYF
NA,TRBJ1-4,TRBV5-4,CASSPGLRQANEKLFF
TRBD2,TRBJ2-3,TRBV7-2,CASSRTSLNTQYF
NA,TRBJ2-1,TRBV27,CASSLMFGVSGDNEQFF
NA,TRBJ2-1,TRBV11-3,CASSSPSNEQFF
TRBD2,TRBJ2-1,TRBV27,CASSPGLAGAIYNEQFF
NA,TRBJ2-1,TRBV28,CASNSGRYNEQFF
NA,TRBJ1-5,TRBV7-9,CASSLAGGNNQPQHF
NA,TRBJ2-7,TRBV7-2,CASSLPGRYEQYF
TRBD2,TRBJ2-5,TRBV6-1,CASSDWVASGSGETQYF
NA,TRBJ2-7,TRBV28,CASINSEGYEQYF
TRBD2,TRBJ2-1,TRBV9,CASSVDPLAGVRNEQFF
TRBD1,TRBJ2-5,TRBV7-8,CASSLGQQQGTQYF
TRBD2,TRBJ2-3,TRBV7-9,CASSFVAGGWYGGTDTQYF
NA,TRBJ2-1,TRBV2,CASGGMGYNEQFF
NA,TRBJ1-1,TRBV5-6,CASSPPRAMNTEAFF
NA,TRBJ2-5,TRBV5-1,CASSLEGGQFPQETQYF
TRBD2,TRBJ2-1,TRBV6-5,CASSFTGGEQFF
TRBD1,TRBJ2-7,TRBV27,CASSGTGTYEQYF
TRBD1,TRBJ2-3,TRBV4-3,CASSPTGTGGADTQYF
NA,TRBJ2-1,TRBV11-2,CASSLAGTHYNEQFF
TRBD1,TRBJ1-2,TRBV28,CASRRTGLYGYTF